The 24 T cell receptor beta chains listed next were all sequenced from one sample in a study of blood T cell repertoires in COVID-19. Using immunoSEQ multiplex PCR, the repertoire was profiled, and TCRdb retains in-frame clones only, with some absent. The sample has about 55,000 clones; over 75% are singletons. Sequencing was carried out using peripheral blood. Receptors were obtained from a human donor with active COVID-19. The donor label of this sample is uncertain.

J is TRBJ2-1 and V is TRBV5-8, with D possibly matching TRBD1 (5 bases). V was cut by 0 bases and J by 5 bases, with 6 bases left in between. The V gene's germline CDR1 is SGHTS and CDR2 YDEGEE. The length of the CDR3 is 13 residues. The CDR3 sequence is CASSLDRNNEQFF. The CDR3 coding sequence is TGTGCCAGCAGCTTGGACAGGAACAATGAGCAGTTCTTC. The complete variable domain, with remaining parts taken from reference TRBV5-8 and TRBJ2-1, reads EAGVTQSPTHLIKTRGQQATLRCSPISGHTSVYWYQQALGLGLQFLLWYDEGEERNRGNFPPRFSGRQFPNYSSELNVNALELEDSALYLCASSLDRNNEQFFGPGTRLTVL.

This clone was found once. This chain connects TRBV3-1 (or the pseudogene TRBV3-2) to TRBJ2-1; 9 nucleotides align to TRBD2. There are 16 residues in the CDR3. Germline V gene sequence: CDR1 LGHDT, CDR2 YNNKEL (reference sequence). With V trimmed by 1 base and J by 3 bases, 4 bases remained unmatched. The CDR3 loop reads CASSQVLAGLYNEQFF. The CDR3, as DNA: TGTGCCAGCAGCCAAGTCCTAGCGGGGCTCTACAATGAGCAGTTCTTC.

Remarks on this clone: The identical CDR3 is also encoded by other nucleotide sequences in the sample. The chain employs TRBV18 and TRBJ1-1; D is perhaps TRBD1 (5 bases). The CDR3 sequence is 14 residues long. Germline loops: CDR1 KGHSH, CDR2 LQKENI. Trimming took off 6 bases at V and 1 base at J, with 12 bases between the two ends. The CDR3, as DNA: TGTGCCAGCTCCCTCGGGGGGGAGAACACTGAAGCTTTCTTT. Amino acid sequence: CASSLGGENTEAFF. The full variable domain, with the rest looked up from reference TRBV18 and TRBJ1-1, is NAGVMQNPRHLVRRRGQEARLRCSPMKGHSHVYWYRQLPEEGLKFMVYLQKENIIDESGMPKERFSAEFPKEGPSILRIQQVVRGDSAAYFCASSLGGENTEAFFGQGTRLTVV.

The V call is TRBV5-4, the J call TRBJ2-5; 11 nucleotides agree with TRBD2. CDR3 size: 15 residues. Germline CDR1 is SGHNT and CDR2 is YYREEE (reference sequence). Losses at the gene ends were 4 bases for V and 3 bases for J; bases not matched to a gene: 5. Written as DNA, the CDR3 is TGTGCCAGCAGCCCGCGGGGACTAGCGGAAGAGACCCAGTACTTC. It specifies CASSPRGLAEETQYF. Full variable domain (remainder filled in from reference TRBV5-4 and TRBJ2-5): ETGVTQSPTHLIKTRGQQVTLRCSSQSGHNTVSWYQQALGQGPQFIFQYYREEENGRGNFPPRFSGLQFPNYSSELNVNALELDDSALYLCASSPRGLAEETQYFGPGTRLLVL.

V usage is TRBV7-9 and J usage is TRBJ2-1, with 7 bases aligning to TRBD2. This CDR3 is built from 15 residues. V shed 1 base and J 5 bases; nucleotides not matched to a gene: 5. Looked up from germline, CDR1 is SEHNR and CDR2 is FQNEAQ (reference sequence). This CDR3 is CASSLGGGDNNEQFF. CDR3 nucleotide sequence: TGTGCCAGCAGCTTAGGCGGGGGTGATAACAATGAGCAGTTCTTC.

The gene calls are TRBV4-2 and TRBJ2-3; D is unclear. The ends were cut back, 6 bases at V and 0 bases at J, with 13 bases in the middle. The CDR3 is 15 amino acids. The germline V gene has CDR1 LGHNA and CDR2 YNFKEQ. In DNA, the CDR3 is TGTGCCAGCAGAGCCCGAGGCGCTAGCACAGATACGCAGTATTTT. Encoded protein: CASRARGASTDTQYF.

This chain uses TRBV7-9 with TRBJ2-5; TRBD2 agrees at 11 bases. The trim removed 2 bases at V and 1 base at J, leaving 0 bases unmatched. The CDR3 length is 15 residues. Germline CDR1 reads SEHNR; CDR2 reads FQNEAQ (reference sequence). The CDR3 spells CASSLLAGGQETQYF. Written as DNA, the CDR3 is TGTGCCAGCAGCTTACTAGCGGGGGGCCAAGAGACCCAGTACTTC.

The chain combines TRBV4-3 with TRBJ2-3, with TRBD2 matching over 7 bases. Germline V gene sequence: CDR1 LGHNA, CDR2 YSLEER. The trim removed 1 base at V and 0 bases at J, leaving 13 bases unmatched. This CDR3 contains 19 residues. CDR3 sequence: CASSQGGFGGGYSTDTQYF. Here the CDR3 DNA reads TGCGCCAGCAGCCAAGGGGGTTTTGGCGGGGGATATAGCACAGATACGCAGTATTTT.

This chain joins TRBV9 and TRBJ1-5, with D perhaps matching TRBD1 (5 bases). CDR1 is SGDLS, CDR2 YYNGEE, per germline. V was trimmed by 0 bases and J by 2 bases, leaving 9 bases between them. This CDR3 has 15 amino acids. This chain's CDR3 is CASSVGGSGNQPQHF. CDR3 nucleotides: TGTGCCAGCAGCGTAGGGGGCTCGGGCAATCAGCCCCAGCATTTT. The full variable domain, in which reference TRBV9 and TRBJ1-5 provide the parts outside the CDR3, is DSGVTQTPKHLITATGQRVTLRCSPRSGDLSVYWYQQSLDQGLQFLIQYYNGEERAKGNILERFSAQQFPDLHSELNLSSLELGDSALYFCASSVGGSGNQPQHFGDGTRLSIL.

The genes are TRBV6-4 and TRBJ2-2; TRBD2 is a possible D gene (5 bases). CDR1 MRHNA and CDR2 SNTAGT come from the germline V gene. V lost 6 bases and J 0 bases, leaving 8 bases between the germline ends. This CDR3 contains 14 residues. CDR3 residues: CASRVRANTGELFF. The DNA of the CDR3 is TGTGCCAGCAGGGTGAGGGCGAACACCGGGGAGCTGTTTTTT.

The J gene is TRBJ2-3, the V gene TRBV6-6; 8 bases map to TRBD2. The CDR3 contains 16 residues. Per germline, CDR1 MNHNY and CDR2 SVGAGI (reference sequence). Losses at the gene ends were 2 bases for V and 1 base for J; bases not matched to a gene: 5. CDR3 loop: CASSYEAGEGTDTQYF. DNA of the CDR3: TGTGCCAGCAGTTACGAAGCGGGGGAGGGCACAGATACGCAGTATTTT.

The chain has TRBV5-6 and TRBJ2-4; the match to TRBD1 covers 8 bases. V shed 4 bases and J 0 bases; nucleotides not matched to a gene: 6. This CDR3 has 16 residues. Germline V gives CDR1 SGHDT, CDR2 YYEEEE. The CDR3 spells CASSGGQGLAKNIQYF. CDR3 DNA sequence: TGTGCCAGCAGCGGAGGACAGGGTTTAGCCAAAAACATTCAGTACTTC.

The CDR3 DNA sequence: TGTGCCAGCAGTTACTCCGAACTATACGAAGGTCCCCAGTACTTC. Amino acids: CASSYSELYEGPQYF. This chain joins TRBV6-6 and TRBJ2-5; D not resolved. Trimming left V 0 bases short and J 9 bases short, with 17 bases between. The CDR3 has 15 amino acids. The germline CDR1 and CDR2 sequences are MNHNY and SVGAGI (reference sequence).

The chain links TRBV7-9 to TRBJ1-2, with TRBD1 matching 8 bases. CDR3 size: 16 residues. Germline V gene data show CDR1 as SEHNR and CDR2 as FQNEAQ (reference sequence). Trimming cost V 1 base and J 3 bases; bases outside gene matches: 7. For the CDR3, the DNA is TGTGCCAGCAGCTTAGGGAGGGACAGGAGAGACTATGGCTACACCTTC. This translates into CASSLGRDRRDYGYTF.

The rearrangement joins TRBV5-1 to TRBJ1-2; 7 bases agree with TRBD1. Germline V gives CDR1 SGHRS, CDR2 YFSETQ. J gave up 5 bases and V 3 bases, and 7 bases lay outside the gene matches. This CDR3 has 14 residues. CDR3 protein: CASSSTGTEYGYTF. The CDR3 DNA is TGCGCCAGCAGCTCTACCGGGACAGAATATGGCTACACCTTC.

The V gene is TRBV7-3, the J gene TRBJ1-4; 8 bases are a match to TRBD1. With 5 bases clipped from V and 6 bases from J, the junction kept 2 bases outside the gene matches. Germline CDR1 reads SGHTA; CDR2 reads FQGTGA. The CDR3 runs 13 residues. The CDR3 region has the DNA TGTGCCAGCAGCCAGGACAGGGATGAAAAACTGTTTTTT. Its protein is CASSQDRDEKLFF.

The chain combines TRBV19 with TRBJ2-3; the match to TRBD2 covers 14 bases. Germline lookup yields CDR1 LNHDA and CDR2 SQIVND (reference sequence). Unmatched junction bases numbered 9, after V lost 6 bases and J lost 1 base. The CDR3 runs 18 residues. The CDR3 is CASSRRTSGGFGTDTQYF. As DNA, the CDR3 is TGTGCCAGTAGCCGAAGGACTAGCGGGGGGTTCGGCACAGATACGCAGTATTTT.

This chain connects TRBV6-5 to TRBJ1-5; D call uncertain. The germline CDR1 and CDR2 sequences are MNHEY and SVGAGI. The CDR3 consists of 13 residues. V lost 4 bases and J lost 5, with 9 bases in between. As DNA, the CDR3 is TGTGCCAGCAGTTTGATGGAGGATCAGCCCCAGCATTTT. Residues: CASSLMEDQPQHF.

The chain uses TRBV18 and TRBJ2-1, with 12 bases lining up with TRBD2. The CDR3 is 16 residues long. Trimming removed 0 bases from V and 9 bases from J; junction bases left unmatched: 6. The germline CDR1 and CDR2 sequences are KGHSH and LQKENI. CDR3 sequence reads: CASSPPSSGGAREQFF. The CDR3 nucleotides read TGTGCCAGCTCACCACCGTCTAGCGGGGGGGCACGTGAGCAGTTCTTC. Full variable domain (outside the CDR3, taken from reference TRBV18 and TRBJ2-1): NAGVMQNPRHLVRRRGQEARLRCSPMKGHSHVYWYRQLPEEGLKFMVYLQKENIIDESGMPKERFSAEFPKEGPSILRIQQVVRGDSAAYFCASSPPSSGGAREQFFGPGTRLTVL.

The rearrangement links TRBV13 to TRBJ2-1; tentative D call: TRBD1 (5 bases). Trimming took 5 bases from V and 0 from J, leaving 17 bases between them. The CDR3 is 17 residues long. Germline lookup yields CDR1 PRHDT and CDR2 FYEKMQ (reference sequence). CDR3 sequence: CASSTKMLGASYNEQFF. Written as DNA, the CDR3 is TGTGCCAGCAGCACTAAGATGCTAGGGGCCTCCTACAATGAGCAGTTCTTC. The whole variable domain, remainder taken from reference TRBV13 and TRBJ2-1, is AAGVIQSPRHLIKEKRETATLKCYPIPRHDTVYWYQQGPGQDPQFLISFYEKMQSDKGSIPDRFSAQQFSDYHSELNMSSLELGDSALYFCASSTKMLGASYNEQFFGPGTRLTVL.

This clone was detected a few times. The chain couples TRBV4-3 to TRBJ2-3, with D unclear. The CDR3 totals 16 residues. The germline gives CDR1 LGHNA, CDR2 YSLEER. Between the trimmed V and J ends, which lost 0 bases and 2 bases, there was a span of 12 bases. As DNA, the CDR3 is TGCGCCAGCAGCCAAGATTGGGTAGGAGACACAGATACGCAGTATTTT. Translation: CASSQDWVGDTDTQYF.

This sequence joins TRBV25-1 and TRBJ1-1; D gene ambiguous. Per germline, CDR1 MGHDK and CDR2 SYGVNS. The CDR3 length is 12 residues. The V gene lost 6 bases and the J gene lost 1 base, with 6 bases spanning the gap. The CDR3 region is CASRRQNTEAFF. CDR3 bases: TGTGCCAGCAGGCGACAGAACACTGAAGCTTTCTTT.

The rearrangement links TRBV6-2 or TRBV6-3 to TRBJ2-7; tentatively, D is TRBD1 (6 bases). The germline gives CDR1 MNHEY, CDR2 SVGEGT. V was pared by 2 bases and J by 0 bases, with 11 bases between. The CDR3 has 15 amino acids. CDR3 bases: TGTGCCAGCAGTTACGGGACACAGGGCTCCTACGAGCAGTACTTC. It encodes CASSYGTQGSYEQYF.

This clone was detected a few times. V is TRBV7-3 and J is TRBJ2-2; weak D call: TRBD2 (5 bases). The CDR3 spans 15 residues. V was pared by 2 bases and J by 3 bases, with 10 bases between. Germline CDR1 is SGHTA and CDR2 is FQGTGA. CDR3 DNA sequence: TGTGCCAGCAGCTTACAAGCGGATGACACCGGGGAGCTGTTTTTT. Protein sequence: CASSLQADDTGELFF.